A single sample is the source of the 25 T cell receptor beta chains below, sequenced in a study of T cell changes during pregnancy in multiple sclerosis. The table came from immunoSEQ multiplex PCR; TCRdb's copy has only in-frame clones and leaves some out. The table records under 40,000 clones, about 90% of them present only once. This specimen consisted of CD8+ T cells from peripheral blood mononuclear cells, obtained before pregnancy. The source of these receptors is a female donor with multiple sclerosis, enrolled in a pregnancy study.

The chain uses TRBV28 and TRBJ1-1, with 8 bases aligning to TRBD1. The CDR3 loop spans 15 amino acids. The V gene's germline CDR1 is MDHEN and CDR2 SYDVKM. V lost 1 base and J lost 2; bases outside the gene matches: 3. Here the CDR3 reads CASSLFGTGNTEAFF. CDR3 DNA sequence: TGTGCCAGCAGTTTATTCGGGACAGGAAACACTGAAGCTTTCTTT. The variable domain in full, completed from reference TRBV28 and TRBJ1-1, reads DVKVTQSSRYLVKRTGEKVFLECVQDMDHENMFWYRQDPGLGLRLIYFSYDVKMKEKGDIPEGYSVSREKKERFSLILESASTNQTSMYLCASSLFGTGNTEAFFGQGTRLTVV.

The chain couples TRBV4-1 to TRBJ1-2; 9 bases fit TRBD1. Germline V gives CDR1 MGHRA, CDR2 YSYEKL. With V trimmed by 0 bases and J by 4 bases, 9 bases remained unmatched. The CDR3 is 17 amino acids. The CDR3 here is CASSQEIGTGYPYGYTF. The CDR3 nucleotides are TGCGCCAGCAGCCAAGAAATAGGGACAGGGTATCCCTATGGCTACACCTTC.

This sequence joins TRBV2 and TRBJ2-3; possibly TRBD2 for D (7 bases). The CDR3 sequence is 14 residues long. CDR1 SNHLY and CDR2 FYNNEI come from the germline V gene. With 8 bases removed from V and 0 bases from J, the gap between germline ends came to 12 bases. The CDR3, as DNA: TGTGCCAGCCCCGGGGGGCCAAGCACAGATACGCAGTATTTT. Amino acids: CASPGGPSTDTQYF.

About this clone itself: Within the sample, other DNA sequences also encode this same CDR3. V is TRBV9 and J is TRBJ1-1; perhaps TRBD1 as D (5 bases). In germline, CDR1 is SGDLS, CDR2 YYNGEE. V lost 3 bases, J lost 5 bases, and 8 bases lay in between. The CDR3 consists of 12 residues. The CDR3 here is CASSAGGTEAFF. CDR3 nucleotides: TGTGCCAGCAGCGCCGGGGGAACTGAAGCTTTCTTT.

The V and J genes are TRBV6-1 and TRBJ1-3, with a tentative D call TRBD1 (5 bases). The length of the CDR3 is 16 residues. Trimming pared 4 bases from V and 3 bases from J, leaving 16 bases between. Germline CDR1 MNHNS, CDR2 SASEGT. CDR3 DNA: TGTGCCAGCAGTGCCTCCTCGACAGATATTGGAAACACCATATATTTT. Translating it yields CASSASSTDIGNTIYF.

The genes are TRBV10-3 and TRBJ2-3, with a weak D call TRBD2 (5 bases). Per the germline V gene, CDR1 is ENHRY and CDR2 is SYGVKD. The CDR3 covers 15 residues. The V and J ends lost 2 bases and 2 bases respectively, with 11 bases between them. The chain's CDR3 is CAISEDPAATDTQYF. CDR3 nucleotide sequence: TGTGCCATCAGTGAGGACCCAGCGGCCACAGATACGCAGTATTTT.

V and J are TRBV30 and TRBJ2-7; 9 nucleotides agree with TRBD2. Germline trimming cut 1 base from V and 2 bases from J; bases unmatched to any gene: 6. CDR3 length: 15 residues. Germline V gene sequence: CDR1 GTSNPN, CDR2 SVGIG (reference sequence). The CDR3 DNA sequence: TGTGCCTGGAGTGGATCCGGGACTAGCACCTACGAGCAGTACTTC. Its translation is CAWSGSGTSTYEQYF.

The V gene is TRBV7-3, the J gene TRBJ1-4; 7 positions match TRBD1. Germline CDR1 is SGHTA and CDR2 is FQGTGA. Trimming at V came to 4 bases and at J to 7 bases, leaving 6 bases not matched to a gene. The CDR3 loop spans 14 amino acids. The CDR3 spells CASSSTGMGEKLFF. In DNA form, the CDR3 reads TGTGCCAGCAGCTCGACAGGGATGGGTGAAAAACTGTTTTTT.

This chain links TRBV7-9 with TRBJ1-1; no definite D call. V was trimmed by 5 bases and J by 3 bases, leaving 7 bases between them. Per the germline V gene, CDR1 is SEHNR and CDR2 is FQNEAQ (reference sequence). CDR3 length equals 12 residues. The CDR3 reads CASSPPDTEAFF. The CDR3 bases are TGTGCCAGCAGCCCCCCAGACACTGAAGCTTTCTTT.

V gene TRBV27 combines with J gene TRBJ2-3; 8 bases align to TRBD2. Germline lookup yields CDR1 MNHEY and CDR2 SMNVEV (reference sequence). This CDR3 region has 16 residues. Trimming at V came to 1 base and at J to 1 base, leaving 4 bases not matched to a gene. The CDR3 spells CASSLFSSGGTDTQYF. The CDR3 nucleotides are TGTGCCAGCAGTTTATTTAGTAGCGGGGGCACAGATACGCAGTATTTT.

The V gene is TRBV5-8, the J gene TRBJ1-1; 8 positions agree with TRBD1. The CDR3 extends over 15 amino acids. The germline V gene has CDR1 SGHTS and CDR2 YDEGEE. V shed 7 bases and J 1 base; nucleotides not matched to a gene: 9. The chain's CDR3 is CASETGVTSNTEAFF. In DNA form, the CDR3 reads TGTGCCAGCGAGACAGGGGTCACGTCGAACACTGAAGCTTTCTTT.

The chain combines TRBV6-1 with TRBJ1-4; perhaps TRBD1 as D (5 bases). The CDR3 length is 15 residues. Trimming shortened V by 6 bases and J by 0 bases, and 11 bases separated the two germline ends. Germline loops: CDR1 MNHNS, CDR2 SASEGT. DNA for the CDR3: TGTGCCAGCAGCCTAATACAGGCAACTAATGAAAAACTGTTTTTT. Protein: CASSLIQATNEKLFF.

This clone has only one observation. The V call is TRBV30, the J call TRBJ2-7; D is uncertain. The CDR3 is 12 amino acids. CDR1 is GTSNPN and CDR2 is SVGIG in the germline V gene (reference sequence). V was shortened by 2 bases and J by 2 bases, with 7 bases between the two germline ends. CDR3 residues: CAWSRSPYEQYF. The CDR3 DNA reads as TGTGCCTGGAGTCGGAGTCCCTACGAGCAGTACTTC.

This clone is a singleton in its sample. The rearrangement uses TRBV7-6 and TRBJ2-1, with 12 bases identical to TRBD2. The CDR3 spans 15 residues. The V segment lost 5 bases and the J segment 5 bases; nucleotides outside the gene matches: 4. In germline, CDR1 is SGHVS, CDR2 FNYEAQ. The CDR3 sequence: CASSAASGGDNEQFF. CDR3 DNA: TGTGCCAGCAGCGCCGCTAGCGGGGGGGACAATGAGCAGTTCTTC.

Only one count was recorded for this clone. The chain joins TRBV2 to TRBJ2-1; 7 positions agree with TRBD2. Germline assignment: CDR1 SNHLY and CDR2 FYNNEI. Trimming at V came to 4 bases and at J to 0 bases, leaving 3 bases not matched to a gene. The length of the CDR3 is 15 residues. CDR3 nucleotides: TGTGCCAGCAGTGTTGGGACTACCTCCTACAATGAGCAGTTCTTC. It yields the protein CASSVGTTSYNEQFF.

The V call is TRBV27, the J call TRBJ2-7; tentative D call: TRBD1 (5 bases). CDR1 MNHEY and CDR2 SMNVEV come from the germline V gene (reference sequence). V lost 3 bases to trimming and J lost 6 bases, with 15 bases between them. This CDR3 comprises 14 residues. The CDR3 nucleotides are TGTGCCAGCAGTTTGGGGCAGAAGAGCCGCGAGCAGTACTTC. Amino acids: CASSLGQKSREQYF.

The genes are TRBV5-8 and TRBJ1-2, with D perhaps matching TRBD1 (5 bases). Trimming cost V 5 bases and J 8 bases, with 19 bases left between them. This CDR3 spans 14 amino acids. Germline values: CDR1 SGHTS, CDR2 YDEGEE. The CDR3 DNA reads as TGTGCCAGCAGTTGGCTGGGGGGTTCAGGCGGCTACACCTTC. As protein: CASSWLGGSGGYTF.

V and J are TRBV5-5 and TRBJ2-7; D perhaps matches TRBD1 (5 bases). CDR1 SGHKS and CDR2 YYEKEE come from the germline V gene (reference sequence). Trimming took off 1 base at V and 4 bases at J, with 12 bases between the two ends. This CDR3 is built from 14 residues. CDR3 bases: TGTGCCAGCAGCTTGTCAGGGAATAAGTACGAGCAGTACTTC. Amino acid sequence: CASSLSGNKYEQYF.

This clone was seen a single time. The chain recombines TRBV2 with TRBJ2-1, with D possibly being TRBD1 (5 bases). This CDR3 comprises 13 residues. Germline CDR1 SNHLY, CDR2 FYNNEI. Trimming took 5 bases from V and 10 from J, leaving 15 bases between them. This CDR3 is CASSRTPWGEQFF. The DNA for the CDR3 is TGTGCCAGCAGTCGGACCCCATGGGGCGAGCAGTTCTTC.

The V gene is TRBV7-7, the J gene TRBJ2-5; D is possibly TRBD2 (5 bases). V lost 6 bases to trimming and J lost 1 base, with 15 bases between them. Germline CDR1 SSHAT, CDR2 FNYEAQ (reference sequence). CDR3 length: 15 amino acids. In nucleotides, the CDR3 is TGTGCCAGCAGTAGGCTACTAGGCCCCCAAGAGACCCAGTACTTC. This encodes CASSRLLGPQETQYF.

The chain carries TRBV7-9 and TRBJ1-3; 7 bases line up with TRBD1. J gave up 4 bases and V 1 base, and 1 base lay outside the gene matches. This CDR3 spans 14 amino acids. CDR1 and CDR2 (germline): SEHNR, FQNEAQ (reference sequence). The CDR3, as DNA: TGTGCCAGCAGCTTAGGAGGGGGCGGAAACACCATATATTTT. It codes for CASSLGGGGNTIYF.

CDR3 sequence (DNA): TGCGCCAGCAGCCCGGAGCGGAACAATAACAATGAGCAGTTCTTC. Its translation is CASSPERNNNNEQFF. The rearrangement joins TRBV5-1 to TRBJ2-1; possible D gene TRBD2, 5 bases. Trimming took 4 bases from V and 5 from J, leaving 16 bases between them. This CDR3 contains 15 residues. Germline assignment: CDR1 SGHRS and CDR2 YFSETQ.

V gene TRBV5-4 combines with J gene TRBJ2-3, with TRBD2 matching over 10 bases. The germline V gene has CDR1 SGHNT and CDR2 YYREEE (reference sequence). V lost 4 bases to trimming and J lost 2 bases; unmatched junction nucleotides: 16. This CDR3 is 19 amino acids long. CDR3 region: CASSLPGSGGAGTTDTQYF. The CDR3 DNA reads TGTGCCAGCAGCCTTCCGGGCAGCGGGGGGGCGGGAACCACAGATACGCAGTATTTT. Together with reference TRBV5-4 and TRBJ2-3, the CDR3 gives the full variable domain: ETGVTQSPTHLIKTRGQQVTLRCSSQSGHNTVSWYQQALGQGPQFIFQYYREEENGRGNFPPRFSGLQFPNYSSELNVNALELDDSALYLCASSLPGSGGAGTTDTQYFGPGTRLTVL.

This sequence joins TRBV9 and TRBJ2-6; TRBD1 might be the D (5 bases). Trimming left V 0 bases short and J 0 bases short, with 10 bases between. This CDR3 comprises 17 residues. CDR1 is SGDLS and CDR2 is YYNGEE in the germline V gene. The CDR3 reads CASSVVGAGSGANVLTF. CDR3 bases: TGTGCCAGCAGCGTAGTAGGGGCCGGCTCTGGGGCCAACGTCCTGACTTTC.

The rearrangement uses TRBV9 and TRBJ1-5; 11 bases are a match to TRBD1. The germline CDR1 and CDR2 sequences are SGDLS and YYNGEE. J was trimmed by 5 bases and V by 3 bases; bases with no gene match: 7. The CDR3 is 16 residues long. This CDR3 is CASSARTGGTDQPQHF. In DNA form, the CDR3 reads TGTGCCAGCAGCGCGAGGACAGGGGGCACGGATCAGCCCCAGCATTTT.